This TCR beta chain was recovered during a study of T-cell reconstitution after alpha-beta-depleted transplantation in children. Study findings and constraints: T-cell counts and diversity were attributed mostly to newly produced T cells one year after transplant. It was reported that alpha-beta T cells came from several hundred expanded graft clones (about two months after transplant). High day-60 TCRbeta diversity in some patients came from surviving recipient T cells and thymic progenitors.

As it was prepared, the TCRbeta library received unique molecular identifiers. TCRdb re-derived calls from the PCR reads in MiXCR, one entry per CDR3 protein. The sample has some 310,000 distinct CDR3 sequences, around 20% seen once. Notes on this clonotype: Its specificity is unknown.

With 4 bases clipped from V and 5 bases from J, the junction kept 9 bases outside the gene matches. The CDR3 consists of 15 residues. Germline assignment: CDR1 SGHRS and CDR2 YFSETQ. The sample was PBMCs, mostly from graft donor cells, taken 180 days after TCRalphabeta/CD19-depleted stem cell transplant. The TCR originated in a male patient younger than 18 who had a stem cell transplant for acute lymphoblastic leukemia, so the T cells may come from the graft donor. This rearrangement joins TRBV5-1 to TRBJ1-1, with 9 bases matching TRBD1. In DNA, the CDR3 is TGCGCCAGCAGCCGGAGGGGACAGGGAGAGACTGAAGCTTTCTTT. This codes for CASSRRGQGETEAFF.